Here is one T cell receptor (beta chain) with its context. This specimen belongs to a study of blood T cell repertoires in COVID-19. Overall study: Samples came from the United States, Italy and Spain, spanning acute and convalescent COVID-19. PBMCs, B-cell-depleted T cells, or T cells provided the cDNA or gDNA that made up the material.

The CDR3 loop spans 10 amino acids. V was trimmed by 8 bases and J by 6 bases, leaving 4 bases between them. CDR1 and CDR2 from the germline V gene are LNHDA and SQIVND (reference sequence). Followed longitudinally, the Seattle patients had been enrolled during active infection. In the authors' workflow: Amplification from reference gene primers served as the basis for estimated nucleated cell counts. Using immunoSEQ multiplex PCR, the repertoire was profiled, and TCRdb retains in-frame clones only, with some absent. D and trimming come from the DNA, and the V and J calls and clone size come from that table. The sample includes hundreds of thousands of clones, just over 85% seen only once; the top ten take about 9.9%.

Sequencing used peripheral blood. This sequence joins TRBV19 and TRBJ2-2, with D hard to call. This TCR came from a man in his fifties with COVID-19, enrolled during active disease. This CDR3 is CASYSGELFF. Written as DNA, the CDR3 is TGTGCCAGTTACTCCGGGGAGCTGTTTTTT.